This T cell receptor beta chain was profiled in a study of graft-versus-host responses after intestinal transplantation. Generated by immunoSEQ multiplex PCR, the TCRdb table keeps only in-frame clones and is missing some. In the table there are over 80,000 clones, around 92% of which are singletons. Turning to this clone: Its antigen is undetermined.

CDR1 is SGHTA and CDR2 is FQGNSA in the germline V gene. The CDR3 totals 16 residues. The germline V and J ends were trimmed by 5 bases and 3 bases, with 17 bases remaining between them. Sequenced here: unstimulated CD8+ T cells sorted from spleen or lymph node cells, sampled before transplant. This sequence joins TRBV7-2 and TRBJ2-1; perhaps TRBD2 as D (7 bases). This TCR came from a human donor who was the organ donor for an intestinal transplant. CDR3 sequence reads: CASSRPGEGYYNEQFF. As DNA, the CDR3 is TGTGCCAGCAGCAGACCAGGGGAGGGGTACTACAATGAGCAGTTCTTC.